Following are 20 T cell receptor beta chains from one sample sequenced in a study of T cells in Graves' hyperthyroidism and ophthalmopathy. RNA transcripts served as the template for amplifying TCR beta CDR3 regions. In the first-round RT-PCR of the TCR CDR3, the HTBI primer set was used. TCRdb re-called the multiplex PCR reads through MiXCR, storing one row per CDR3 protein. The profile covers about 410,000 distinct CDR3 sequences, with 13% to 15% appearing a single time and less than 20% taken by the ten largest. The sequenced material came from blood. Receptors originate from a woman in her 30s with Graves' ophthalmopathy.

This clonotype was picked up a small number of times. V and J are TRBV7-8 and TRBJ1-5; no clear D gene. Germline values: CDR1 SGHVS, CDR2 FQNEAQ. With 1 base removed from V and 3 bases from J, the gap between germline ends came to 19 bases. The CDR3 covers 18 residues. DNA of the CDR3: TGTGCCAGCAGCTTAGGGGTGGAGAGGCTGGTTGACAATCAGCCCCAGCATTTT. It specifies CASSLGVERLVDNQPQHF.

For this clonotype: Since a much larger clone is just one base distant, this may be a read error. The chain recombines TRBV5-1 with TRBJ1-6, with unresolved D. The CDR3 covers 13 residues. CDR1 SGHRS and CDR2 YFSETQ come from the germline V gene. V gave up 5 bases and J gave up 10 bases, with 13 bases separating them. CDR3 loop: CASRPREGSPLHF. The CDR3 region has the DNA TGCGCCAGCAGACCGAGGGAGGGCTCACCCCTCCACTTT. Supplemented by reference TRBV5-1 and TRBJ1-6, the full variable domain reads KAGVTQTPRYLIKTRGQQVTLSCSPISGHRSVSWYQQTPGQGLQFLFEYFSETQRNKGNFPGRFSGRQFSNSRSEMNVSTLELGDSALYLCASRPREGSPLHFGNGTRLTVT.

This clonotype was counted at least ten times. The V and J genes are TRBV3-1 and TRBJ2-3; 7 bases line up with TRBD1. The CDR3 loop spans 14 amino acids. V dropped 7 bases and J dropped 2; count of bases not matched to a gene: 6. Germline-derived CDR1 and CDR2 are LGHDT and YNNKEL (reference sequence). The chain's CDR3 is CASNIQGLTDTQYF. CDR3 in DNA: TGTGCCAGCAACATACAGGGGCTCACAGATACGCAGTATTTT.

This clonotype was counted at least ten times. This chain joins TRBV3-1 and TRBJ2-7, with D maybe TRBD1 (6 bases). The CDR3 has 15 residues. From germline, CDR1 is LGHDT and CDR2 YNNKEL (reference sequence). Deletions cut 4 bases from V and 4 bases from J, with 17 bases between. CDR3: CASSRGTPGFYEQYF. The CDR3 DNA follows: TGTGCCAGCAGCCGAGGGACACCCGGCTTTTACGAGCAGTACTTC.

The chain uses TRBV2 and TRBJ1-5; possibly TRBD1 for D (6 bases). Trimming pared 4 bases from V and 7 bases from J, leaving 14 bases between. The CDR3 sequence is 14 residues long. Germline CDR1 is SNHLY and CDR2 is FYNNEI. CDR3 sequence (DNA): TGTGCCAGCAGTGGAGGGGGGGGGGCGCAGCCCCAGCATTTT. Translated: CASSGGGGAQPQHF.

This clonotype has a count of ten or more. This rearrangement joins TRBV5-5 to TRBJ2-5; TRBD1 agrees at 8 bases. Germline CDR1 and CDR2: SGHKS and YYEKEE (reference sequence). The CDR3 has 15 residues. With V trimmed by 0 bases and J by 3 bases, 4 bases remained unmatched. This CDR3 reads CASSLVGTGKETQYF. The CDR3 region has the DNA TGTGCCAGCAGCTTGGTCGGGACAGGAAAAGAGACCCAGTACTTC.

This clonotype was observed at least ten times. CDR3 loop: CASSIHSGGSYEQYF. In nucleotides, the CDR3 is TGTGCCAGCAGCATTCATAGCGGGGGATCCTACGAGCAGTACTTC. The V gene is TRBV7-2, the J gene TRBJ2-7, with 9 nucleotides matching TRBD2. This CDR3 is built from 15 residues. Unmatched junction bases numbered 6, after V lost 5 bases and J lost 1 base. The germline V gene encodes CDR1 SGHTA and CDR2 FQGNSA.

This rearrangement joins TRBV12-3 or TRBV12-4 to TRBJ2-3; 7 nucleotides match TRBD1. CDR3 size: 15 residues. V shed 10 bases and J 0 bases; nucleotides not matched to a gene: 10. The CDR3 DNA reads TGTGCCACCTCTCGGCAGGGGGTTAGCACAGATACGCAGTATTTT. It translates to CATSRQGVSTDTQYF.

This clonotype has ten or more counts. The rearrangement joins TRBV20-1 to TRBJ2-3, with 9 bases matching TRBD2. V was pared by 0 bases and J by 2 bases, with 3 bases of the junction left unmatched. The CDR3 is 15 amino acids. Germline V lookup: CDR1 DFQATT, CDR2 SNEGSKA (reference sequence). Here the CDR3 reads CSARDAGGTTDTQYF. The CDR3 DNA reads TGCAGTGCTAGAGACGCGGGGGGGACCACAGATACGCAGTATTTT.

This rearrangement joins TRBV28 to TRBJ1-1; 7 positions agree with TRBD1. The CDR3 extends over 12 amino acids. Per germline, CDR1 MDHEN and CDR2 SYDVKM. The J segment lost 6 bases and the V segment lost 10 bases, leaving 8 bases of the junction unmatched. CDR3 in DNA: TGTGCCACTACAGAGGGGGCTCCTGAAGCTTTCTTT. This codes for CATTEGAPEAFF.

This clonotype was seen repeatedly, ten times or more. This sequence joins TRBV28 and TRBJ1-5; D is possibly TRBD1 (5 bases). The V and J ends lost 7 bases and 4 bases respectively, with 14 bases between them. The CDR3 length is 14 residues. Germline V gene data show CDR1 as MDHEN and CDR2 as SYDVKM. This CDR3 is CASMIGAGNQPQHF. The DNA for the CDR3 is TGTGCCAGCATGATAGGGGCAGGGAATCAGCCCCAGCATTTT.

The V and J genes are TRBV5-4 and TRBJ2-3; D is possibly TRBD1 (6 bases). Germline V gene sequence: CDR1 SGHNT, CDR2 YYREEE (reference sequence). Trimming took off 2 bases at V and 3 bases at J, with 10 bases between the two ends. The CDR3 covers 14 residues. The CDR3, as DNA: TGTGCCAGCAGCTTTGGGACACCTACAGATACGCAGTATTTT. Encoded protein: CASSFGTPTDTQYF.

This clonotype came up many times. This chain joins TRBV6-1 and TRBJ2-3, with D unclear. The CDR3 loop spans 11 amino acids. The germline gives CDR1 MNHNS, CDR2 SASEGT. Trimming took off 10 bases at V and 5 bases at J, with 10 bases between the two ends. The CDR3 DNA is TGTGCCACAGCCAGAAAAGATACGCAGTATTTT. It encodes CATARKDTQYF.

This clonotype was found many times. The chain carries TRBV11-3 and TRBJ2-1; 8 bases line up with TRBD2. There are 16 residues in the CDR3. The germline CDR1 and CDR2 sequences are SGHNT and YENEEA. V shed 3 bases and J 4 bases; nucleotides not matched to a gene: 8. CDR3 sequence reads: CASSFVSGGWYNEQFF. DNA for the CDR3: TGTGCCAGCAGCTTCGTCAGCGGGGGTTGGTACAATGAGCAGTTCTTC.

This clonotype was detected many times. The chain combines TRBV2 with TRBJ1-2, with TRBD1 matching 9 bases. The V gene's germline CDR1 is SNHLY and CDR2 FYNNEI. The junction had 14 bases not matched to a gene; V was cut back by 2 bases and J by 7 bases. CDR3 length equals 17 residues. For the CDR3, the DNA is TGTGCCAGCAGTGAAAGAACACCGGGACAGGGAGGGTTTGGCTACACCTTC. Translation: CASSERTPGQGGFGYTF.

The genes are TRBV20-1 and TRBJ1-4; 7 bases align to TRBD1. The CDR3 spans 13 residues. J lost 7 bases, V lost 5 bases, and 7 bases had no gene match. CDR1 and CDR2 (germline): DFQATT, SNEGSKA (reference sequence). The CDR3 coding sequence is TGCAGTGCTCCCACAGGGGCGGGTGAAAAACTGTTTTTT. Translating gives CSAPTGAGEKLFF.

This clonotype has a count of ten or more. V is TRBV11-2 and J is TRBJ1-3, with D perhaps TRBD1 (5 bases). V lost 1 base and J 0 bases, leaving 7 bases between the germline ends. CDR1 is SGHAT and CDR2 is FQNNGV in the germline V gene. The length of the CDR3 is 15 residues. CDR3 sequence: CASSLGGSSGNTIYF. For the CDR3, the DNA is TGTGCCAGCAGCTTAGGGGGGAGCTCTGGAAACACCATATATTTT.

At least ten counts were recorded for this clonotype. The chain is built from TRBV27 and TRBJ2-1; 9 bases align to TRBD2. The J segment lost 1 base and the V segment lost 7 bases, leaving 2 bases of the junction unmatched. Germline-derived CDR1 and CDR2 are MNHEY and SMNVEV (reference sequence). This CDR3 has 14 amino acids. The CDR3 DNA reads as TGTGCCAGCACGAGCGGGGGGTCCTACAATGAGCAGTTCTTC. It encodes CASTSGGSYNEQFF.

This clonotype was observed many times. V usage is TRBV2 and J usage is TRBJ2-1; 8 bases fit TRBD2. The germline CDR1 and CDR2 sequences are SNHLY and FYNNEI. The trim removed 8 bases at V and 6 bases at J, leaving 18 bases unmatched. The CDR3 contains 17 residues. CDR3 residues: CASHGPNGGGYRNEQFF. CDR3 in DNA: TGTGCCAGCCACGGCCCAAATGGCGGGGGGTATCGCAATGAGCAGTTCTTC.

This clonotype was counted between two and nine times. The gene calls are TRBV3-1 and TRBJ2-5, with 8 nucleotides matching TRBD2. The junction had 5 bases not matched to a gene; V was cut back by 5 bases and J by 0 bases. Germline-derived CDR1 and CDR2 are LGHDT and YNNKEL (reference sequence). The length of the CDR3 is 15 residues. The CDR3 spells CASSRGLDNQETQYF. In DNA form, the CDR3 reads TGTGCCAGCAGCAGGGGACTAGATAACCAAGAGACCCAGTACTTC.